Presented here are 14 T cell receptor beta chains from one specimen sequenced in a study of STAT5B mutations in CD4+ large granular lymphocyte leukemia. Profiling relied on immunoSEQ multiplex PCR, and the TCRdb table lists in-frame clones only, not all of them. The sample records around 30,000 clones, 65% to 75% being singletons. Sequenced sample: CD4+ T cells from blood buffy coats. These receptors were taken from a human donor in good health.

The gene calls are TRBV4-3 and TRBJ2-7; D uncertain. The CDR3 extends over 13 amino acids. Germline V CDR1 and CDR2: LGHNA, YSLEER. With 1 base removed from V and 6 bases from J, the gap between germline ends came to 10 bases. The DNA of the CDR3 is TGCGCCAGCAGCCAAGTGCGGATGACCGAGCAGTACTTC. It specifies CASSQVRMTEQYF.

This clone counts as medium-sized. The chain has TRBV20-1 and TRBJ2-5; D not certain. CDR3 length equals 10 residues. Trimming stripped 3 bases from V and 2 bases from J, with 1 base between. CDR1 and CDR2 (germline): DFQATT, SNEGSKA (reference sequence). CDR3 coding DNA: TGCAGTGCTAGTCAAGAGACCCAGTACTTC. It translates to CSASQETQYF.

CDR3 amino acids: CASSYSSWGEKLFF. In DNA, the CDR3 is TGTGCCAGCAGTTACTCCTCTTGGGGGGAAAAACTGTTTTTT. This rearrangement joins TRBV6-5 to TRBJ1-4; maybe TRBD1 (5 bases). CDR3 length: 14 residues. Trimming cost V 0 bases and J 8 bases, with 10 bases left between them. The germline CDR1 and CDR2 sequences are MNHEY and SVGAGI.

J is TRBJ1-2 and V is TRBV11-2; tentative D call: TRBD1 (6 bases). The germline V gene has CDR1 SGHAT and CDR2 FQNNGV. V was shortened by 4 bases and J by 5 bases, with 14 bases between the two germline ends. The CDR3 totals 14 residues. CDR3 coding DNA: TGTGCCAGCAGCTCGCCCCGACAGGCGTATGGCTACACCTTC. It is translated as CASSSPRQAYGYTF.

V is TRBV30 and J is TRBJ2-7; 11 nucleotides agree with TRBD2. The CDR3 runs 16 residues. Germline values: CDR1 GTSNPN, CDR2 SVGIG (reference sequence). The junction had 11 bases not matched to a gene; V was cut back by 2 bases and J by 5 bases. In DNA, the CDR3 is TGTGCCTGGAGTCCGCCCCCGACTAGCGGGAAAAACGAGCAGTACTTC. Its protein is CAWSPPPTSGKNEQYF.

The rearrangement joins TRBV9 to TRBJ1-2, with D perhaps TRBD1 (5 bases). With 4 bases removed from V and 6 bases from J, the gap between germline ends came to 16 bases. Per the germline V gene, CDR1 is SGDLS and CDR2 is YYNGEE. The CDR3 contains 14 residues. The CDR3 DNA is TGTGCCAGCAGCTCATGGGGGATAGGGGATGGCTACACCTTC. Encoded protein: CASSSWGIGDGYTF. Drawing the rest from reference TRBV9 and TRBJ1-2, the complete variable domain is DSGVTQTPKHLITATGQRVTLRCSPRSGDLSVYWYQQSLDQGLQFLIQYYNGEERAKGNILERFSAQQFPDLHSELNLSSLELGDSALYFCASSSWGIGDGYTFGSGTRLTVV.

This sequence joins TRBV27 and TRBJ2-1, with 15 positions matching TRBD2. The junction had 11 bases not matched to a gene; V was cut back by 5 bases and J by 9 bases. The CDR3 totals 17 residues. The V gene's germline CDR1 is MNHEY and CDR2 SMNVEV (reference sequence). CDR3 sequence: CASSLRTSGRAVGEQFF. The CDR3, as DNA: TGTGCCAGCAGTCTCCGGACTAGCGGGAGGGCAGTGGGTGAGCAGTTCTTC.

V usage is TRBV5-1 and J usage is TRBJ2-5; D remains ambiguous. The CDR3 has 13 residues. Germline assignment: CDR1 SGHRS and CDR2 YFSETQ. The germline V and J ends were trimmed by 0 bases and 5 bases, with 8 bases remaining between them. The DNA of the CDR3 is TGCGCCAGCAGCTTGGGGGGTCAGGAGACCCAGTACTTC. Translated, it gives CASSLGGQETQYF. Together with reference TRBV5-1 and TRBJ2-5, the CDR3 gives the full variable domain: KAGVTQTPRYLIKTRGQQVTLSCSPISGHRSVSWYQQTPGQGLQFLFEYFSETQRNKGNFPGRFSGRQFSNSRSEMNVSTLELGDSALYLCASSLGGQETQYFGPGTRLLVL.

V is TRBV5-1 and J is TRBJ2-1, with D unclear. The CDR3 extends over 13 amino acids. The V end lost 0 bases, the J end lost 7 bases, and 8 bases lay between the germline ends. Germline V gene sequence: CDR1 SGHRS, CDR2 YFSETQ. As DNA, the CDR3 is TGCGCCAGCAGCTTGGAAGGCCGAAATGAGCAGTTCTTC. It is translated as CASSLEGRNEQFF.

This chain connects TRBV6-5 to TRBJ2-5; 9 bases are shared with TRBD2. Germline trimming cut 4 bases from V and 5 bases from J; bases unmatched to any gene: 8. CDR3 size: 15 residues. Germline values: CDR1 MNHEY, CDR2 SVGAGI. Written as DNA, the CDR3 is TGTGCCAGCAGTTTTAGCGGGAGTGTTTGGGAGACCCAGTACTTC. Encoded protein: CASSFSGSVWETQYF.

The chain combines TRBV27 with TRBJ2-5; D ambiguous. V was pared by 7 bases and J by 0 bases, with 18 bases between. Germline assignment: CDR1 MNHEY and CDR2 SMNVEV (reference sequence). The CDR3 has 16 residues. For the CDR3, the DNA is TGTGCCAGCACCTCCATGGGGTACCCGAACCAAGAGACCCAGTACTTC. Protein sequence: CASTSMGYPNQETQYF.

The chain recombines TRBV15 with TRBJ2-1, with D possibly matching TRBD2 (5 bases). V lost 0 bases and J 10 bases, leaving 7 bases between the germline ends. The CDR3 is made up of 12 amino acids. Per germline, CDR1 LNHNV and CDR2 YYDKDF (reference sequence). The CDR3 here is CATSRDRREQFF. The CDR3 region has the DNA TGTGCCACCAGCAGAGATAGGAGGGAGCAGTTCTTC.

This chain links TRBV18 with TRBJ1-1, with D unclear. The CDR3 has 14 amino acids. V lost 5 bases, J lost 3 bases, and 13 bases lay in between. Germline V gene data show CDR1 as KGHSH and CDR2 as LQKENI. As DNA, the CDR3 is TGTGCCAGCTCAACCCAGTCAGGAGACACTGAAGCTTTCTTT. Protein: CASSTQSGDTEAFF.

There are a few counts of this clone. The V gene is TRBV7-6, the J gene TRBJ2-7; D gene unclear. The germline CDR1 and CDR2 sequences are SGHVS and FNYEAQ. This CDR3 spans 12 amino acids. V lost 4 bases and J 1 base, leaving 5 bases between the germline ends. CDR3 residues: CASSSLSYEQYF. In DNA form, the CDR3 reads TGTGCCAGCAGCTCCCTGTCCTACGAGCAGTACTTC.